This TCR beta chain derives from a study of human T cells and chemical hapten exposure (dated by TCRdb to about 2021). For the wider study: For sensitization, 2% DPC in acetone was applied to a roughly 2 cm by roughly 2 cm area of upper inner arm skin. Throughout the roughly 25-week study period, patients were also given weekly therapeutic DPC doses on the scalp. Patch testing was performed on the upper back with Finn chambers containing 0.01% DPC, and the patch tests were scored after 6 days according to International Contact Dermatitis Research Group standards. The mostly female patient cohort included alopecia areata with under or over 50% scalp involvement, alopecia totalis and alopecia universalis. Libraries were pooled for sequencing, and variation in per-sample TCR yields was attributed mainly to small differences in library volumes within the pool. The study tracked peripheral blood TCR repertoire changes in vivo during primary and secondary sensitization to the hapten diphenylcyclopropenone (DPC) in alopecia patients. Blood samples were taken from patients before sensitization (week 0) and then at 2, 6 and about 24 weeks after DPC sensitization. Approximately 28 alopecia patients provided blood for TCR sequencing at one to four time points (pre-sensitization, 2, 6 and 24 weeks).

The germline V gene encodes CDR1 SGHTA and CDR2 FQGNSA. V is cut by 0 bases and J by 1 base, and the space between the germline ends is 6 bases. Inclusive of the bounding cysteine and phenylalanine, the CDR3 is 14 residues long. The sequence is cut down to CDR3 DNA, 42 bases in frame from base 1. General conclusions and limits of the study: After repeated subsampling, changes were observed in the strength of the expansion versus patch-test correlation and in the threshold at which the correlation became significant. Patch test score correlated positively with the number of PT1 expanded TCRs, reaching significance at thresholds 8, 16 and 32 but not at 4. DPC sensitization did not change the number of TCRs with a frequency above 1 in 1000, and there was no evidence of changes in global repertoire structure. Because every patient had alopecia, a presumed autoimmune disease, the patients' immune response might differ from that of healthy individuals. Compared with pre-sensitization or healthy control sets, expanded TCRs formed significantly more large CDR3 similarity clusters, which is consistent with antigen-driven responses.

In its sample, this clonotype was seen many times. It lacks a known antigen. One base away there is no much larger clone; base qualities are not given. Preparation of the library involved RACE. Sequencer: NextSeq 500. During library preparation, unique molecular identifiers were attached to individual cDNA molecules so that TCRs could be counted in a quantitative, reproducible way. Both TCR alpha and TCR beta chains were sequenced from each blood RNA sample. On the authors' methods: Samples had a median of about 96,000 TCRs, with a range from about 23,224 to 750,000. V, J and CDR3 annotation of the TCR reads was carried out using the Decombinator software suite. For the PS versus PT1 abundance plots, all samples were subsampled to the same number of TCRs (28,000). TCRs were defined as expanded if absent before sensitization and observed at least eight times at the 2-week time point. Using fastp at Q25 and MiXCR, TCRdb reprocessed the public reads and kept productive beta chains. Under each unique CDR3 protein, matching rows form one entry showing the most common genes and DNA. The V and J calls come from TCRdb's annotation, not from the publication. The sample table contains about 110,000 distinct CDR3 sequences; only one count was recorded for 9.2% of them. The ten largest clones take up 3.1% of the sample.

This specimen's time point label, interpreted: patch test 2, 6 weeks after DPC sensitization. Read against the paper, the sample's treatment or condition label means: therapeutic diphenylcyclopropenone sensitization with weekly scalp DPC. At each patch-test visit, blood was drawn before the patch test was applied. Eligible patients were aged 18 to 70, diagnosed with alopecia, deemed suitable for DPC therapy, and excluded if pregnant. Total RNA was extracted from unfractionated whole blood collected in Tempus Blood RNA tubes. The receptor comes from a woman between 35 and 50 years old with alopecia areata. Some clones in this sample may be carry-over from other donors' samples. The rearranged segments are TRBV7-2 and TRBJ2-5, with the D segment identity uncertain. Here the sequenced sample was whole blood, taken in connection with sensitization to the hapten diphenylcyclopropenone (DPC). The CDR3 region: CASSLAGIQETQYF. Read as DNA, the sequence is TGTGCCAGCAGCTTAGCAGGGATCCAAGAGACCCAGTACTTC.